The T cell receptor beta chain described here comes from a study of blood T cell repertoires in COVID-19. The overall study: COVID-19 samples from acute and convalescent phases originated in the United States, Italy and Spain. In each case, the material was cDNA or gDNA derived from T cells, B-cell-depleted T cells, or PBMCs.

In the original workflow: Amplification of reference gene primers provided the estimated nucleated cell counts. Sequencing used immunoSEQ multiplex PCR; TCRdb keeps in-frame clones, though not all of them. That table is the source of V, J and clone size, and D and trimming were worked out from the DNA. Found here are under 150,000 clones, around 82% of them singletons; the top ten hold about 5.4%. The CDR3 is 11 amino acids. This receptor was identified in an elderly man with active or convalescent COVID-19. The chain is built from TRBV12-3 or TRBV12-4 and TRBJ2-1; D might be TRBD2 (5 bases). The sequenced sample consisted of peripheral blood. CDR3 DNA sequence: TGTGTTTCCGAGGGTTACAATGAGCAGTTCTTC. Its translation: CVSEGYNEQFF.